This record concerns one TCR beta chain sequence. These data originate in a study of blood T cell repertoires in COVID-19. Study-level information: Collection of acute and convalescent COVID-19 samples took place in the United States, Italy and Spain.

In the original analysis: Estimation of nucleated cell counts relied on the amplification of reference gene primers. The protocol was immunoSEQ multiplex PCR, while the TCRdb copy is restricted to in-frame clones and leaves out a portion. Clone size and the V and J calls come from that table; the DNA yielded D and trimming. Of about 260,000 clones listed, roughly nine tenths were seen once; the top ten hold approximately 9.8%. The CDR3 spans 18 residues. CDR1 is SGHDN, CDR2 FVKESK, per germline. V was pared by 4 bases and J by 1 base, with 13 bases of the junction left unmatched. This TCR was recovered from a man aged 40-49 years who had recovered from COVID-19. The rearrangement links TRBV14 to TRBJ1-2, with 9 nucleotides matching TRBD1. The source material was peripheral blood. The CDR3 here is CASSLTGTGSPFNYGYTF. The CDR3 nucleotides read TGTGCCAGCAGCCTGACCGGGACAGGGTCTCCCTTTAACTATGGCTACACCTTC.